Listed below are T cell receptor beta chains from one sample, sequenced in a study of PD-1 blockade in classical Hodgkin lymphoma. Assay: immunoSEQ multiplex PCR; the TCRdb copy retains only in-frame clones and omits some. Of 40,000 to 50,000 clones in the sample, approximately 90% were seen once. The sample here was peripheral blood mononuclear cells (PBMCs), taken before the second cycle of nivolumab. The receptor source for this set is a human donor with classical Hodgkin lymphoma. CDR3s include the opening cysteine and the closing phenylalanine or tryptophan. The D gene is left open where the match is weak. Size is omitted from some rows. Given values are once, few, many or a class for expanded clones.

CDR3 | DNA | J | D | V | size
CASSLLAGGQETQYF | TGTGCCAGCAGCTTACTTGCGGGGGGCCAAGAGACCCAGTACTTC | TRBJ2-5 | TRBD2 | TRBV7-9 | -
CASSQGRTGGKNTEAFF | TGTGCCAGCAGCCAAGGAAGGACAGGGGGTAAAAACACTGAAGCTTTCTTT | TRBJ1-1 | TRBD1 | TRBV4-2 | -
CASSLRQGTYEQYF | TGTGCCAGCAGCTTACGACAGGGGACCTACGAGCAGTACTTC | TRBJ2-7 | TRBD1 | TRBV13 | -
CASSVTGGHQPQHF | TGTGCCAGCAGTGTTACAGGGGGGCATCAGCCCCAGCATTTT | TRBJ1-5 | TRBD1 | TRBV2 | -
CASSIGRTNEQFF | TGTGCCAGTAGTATCGGGCGGACGAATGAGCAGTTCTTC | TRBJ2-1 | - | TRBV19 | -
CASSQARGYEQYF | TGCGCCAGCAGCCAGGCGCGGGGCTACGAGCAGTACTTC | TRBJ2-7 | - | TRBV5-1 | -
CASSAGGGNYNEKLFF | TGTGCCAGCAGCGCCGGAGGGGGGAACTATAATGAAAAACTGTTTTTT | TRBJ1-4 | - | TRBV9 | -
CASRPAGVGETQYF | TGCGCCAGCAGGCCTGCGGGGGTGGGAGAGACCCAGTACTTC | TRBJ2-5 | TRBD2 | TRBV5-1 | -
CASSELGYEQYF | TGTGCCAGCAGTGAACTGGGTTACGAGCAGTACTTC | TRBJ2-7 | - | TRBV2 | -
CASSPRVAGGYNEQFF | TGTGCCAGTAGTCCTCGGGTAGCGGGAGGATACAATGAGCAGTTCTTC | TRBJ2-1 | TRBD2 | TRBV19 | -
CASPGGDYGYTF | TGCGCCAGCCCAGGGGGCGACTATGGCTACACCTTC | TRBJ1-2 | TRBD1 | TRBV10-2 | once
CSVGAGPGIQYF | TGCAGCGTTGGGGCGGGGCCGGGCATTCAGTACTTC | TRBJ2-4 | - | TRBV29-1 | -
CASSQDDTSGSRETQYF | TGCGCCAGCAGCCAAGATGACACTAGCGGGAGCAGAGAGACCCAGTACTTC | TRBJ2-5 | TRBD2 | TRBV4-1 | -
CASSIRGQGGETQYF | TGTGCCAGTAGTATCAGGGGACAGGGAGGAGAGACCCAGTACTTC | TRBJ2-5 | TRBD1 | TRBV19 | -
CASSLRNLAGGPSGNEQFF | TGTGCCAGCAGTCTAAGAAACCTAGCGGGAGGGCCCTCCGGCAATGAGCAGTTCTTC | TRBJ2-1 | TRBD2 | TRBV27 | -
CASSYSDTEAFF | TGTGCCAGCAGTTACTCCGACACTGAAGCTTTCTTT | TRBJ1-1 | - | TRBV6-6 | -
CASSRDRGLTEQFF | TGTGCCAGCAGCCGGGACAGGGGCCTCACGGAGCAATTCTTC | TRBJ2-1 | TRBD1 | TRBV6-1 | -
CASSIRGQNTEAFF | TGTGCCAGTAGTATTAGGGGGCAGAACACTGAAGCTTTCTTT | TRBJ1-1 | TRBD1 | TRBV19 | -
CSAGLAAETQYF | TGCAGCGCGGGACTAGCGGCTGAGACCCAGTACTTC | TRBJ2-5 | TRBD2 | TRBV29-1 | -
CASSLSGSSYNEQFF | TGTGCCAGCAGTCTTAGCGGGAGCTCCTACAATGAGCAGTTCTTC | TRBJ2-1 | TRBD2 | TRBV6-1 | -
CASSNRVYSNQPQHF | TGTGCCAGCAGTAACAGGGTTTATAGCAATCAGCCCCAGCATTTT | TRBJ1-5 | - | TRBV28 | -
CASSLTGVDYEQYF | TGTGCCAGTAGTTTGACAGGGGTCGACTACGAGCAGTACTTC | TRBJ2-7 | TRBD1 | TRBV19 | -
CASRRQDSSGANVLTF | TGTGCCAGCAGGCGACAGGACAGCTCTGGGGCCAACGTCCTGACTTTC | TRBJ2-6 | - | TRBV28 | once
CASSTTLGTGGYEQYF | TGCGCCAGCAGCACTACCTTAGGGACAGGGGGCTACGAGCAGTACTTC | TRBJ2-7 | TRBD1 | TRBV5-1 | -
CASSLPGFLNSPLHF | TGTGCCAGCAGCTTACCCGGGTTTTTGAATTCACCCCTCCACTTT | TRBJ1-6 | - | TRBV28 | -
CASSLAISGGATYEQYF | TGCGCCAGCAGCTTGGCGATCTCCGGGGGGGCGACCTACGAGCAGTACTTC | TRBJ2-7 | TRBD2 | TRBV5-1 | -
CASSSRDKANYGYTF | TGTGCCAGCAGCTCCCGGGACAAAGCTAACTATGGCTACACCTTC | TRBJ1-2 | - | TRBV7-9 | once
CASSYNSNQPQHF | TGTGCCAGCAGTTACAATAGCAATCAGCCCCAGCATTTT | TRBJ1-5 | - | TRBV6-5 | -
CASPPAGRTYEQYF | TGTGCCAGCCCCCCAGCGGGGCGTACCTACGAGCAGTACTTC | TRBJ2-7 | TRBD2 | TRBV5-8 | -
CASSPQGAGQYF | TGCGCCAGCAGCCCCCAGGGGGCTGGTCAGTACTTC | TRBJ2-7 | TRBD1 | TRBV5-1 | -
CASSETSNYGYTF | TGTGCCAGCAGCGAGACCTCTAACTATGGCTACACCTTC | TRBJ1-2 | - | TRBV6-1 | -
CASSPQTTGSYEQYF | TGTGCCAGCTCACCACAAACCACAGGCTCCTACGAGCAGTACTTC | TRBJ2-7 | - | TRBV18 | -
CASSDPGPTDTQYF | TGTGCCAGCAGTGACCCGGGCCCCACAGATACGCAGTATTTT | TRBJ2-3 | - | TRBV6-1 | -
CASSLAGDYGYTF | TGTGCCAGCAGCCTAGCAGGGGACTATGGCTACACCTTC | TRBJ1-2 | - | TRBV9 | -
CASSIPVYGYTF | TGTGCCAGTAGTATTCCGGTCTATGGCTACACCTTC | TRBJ1-2 | - | TRBV19 | -
CASGYFARNEQFF | TGTGCCAGCGGCTACTTCGCCCGCAATGAGCAGTTCTTC | TRBJ2-1 | - | TRBV6-5 | -
CASRRVPSRDTQYF | TGTGCCAGCAGGAGGGTTCCCTCCCGAGATACGCAGTATTTT | TRBJ2-3 | - | TRBV27 | once